This is a list of T cell receptor beta chains from one sample in a study of cytomegalovirus exposure and HLA in healthy donors. Repertoires were generated with immunoSEQ multiplex PCR, while TCRdb's copy carries only in-frame clones and drops some. The sample includes about 150,000 clones, around three quarters of them seen just once. The material sequenced was PBMCs. The receptor source for this set is a woman aged 40 to 50 in good health and CMV-seronegative. CDR3s include the opening cysteine and the closing phenylalanine or tryptophan. A row's size may be missing; if present it is once, few, many or a size class.

cdr3_aa	v_call	j_call	clone_size
CASSSYPAGTGSTEAFF	TRBV5-1	TRBJ1-1	.
CASREQGASEAFF	TRBV10-1	TRBJ1-1	few
CASSSGVYEQYF	TRBV7-9	TRBJ2-7	.
CASSLEGGAREWDTEAFF	TRBV5-1	TRBJ1-1	once
CASSPQRDTYGYTF	TRBV19	TRBJ1-2	.
CAGRRTGLYEQYF	TRBV30	TRBJ2-7	.
CASSSGGSGGPEQFF	TRBV6-5	TRBJ2-1	once
CASSDSADTDTQYF	TRBV25-1	TRBJ2-3	.
CASSEDQGSGGELFF	TRBV10-1	TRBJ2-2	.
CASSLAGQGATYGYTF	TRBV5-4	TRBJ1-2	once
CASGVGTQYF	TRBV11-3	TRBJ2-3	once
CAWGQFNEKLFF	TRBV30	TRBJ1-4	.
CASSILAEQYF	TRBV7-9	TRBJ2-7	.
CASSSAGGAYEQYF	TRBV7-2	TRBJ2-7	.
CASSQGYGYTF	TRBV25-1	TRBJ1-2	.
CASSLGRGPNEKLFF	TRBV7-9	TRBJ1-4	.
CASSFTGQTQETQYF	TRBV5-1	TRBJ2-5	.
CASSEGTGSSYGYTF	TRBV7-8	TRBJ1-2	.
CASSEPGQGQGTQYF	TRBV2	TRBJ2-5	.
CASSLAVAGVPDTQYF	TRBV5-1	TRBJ2-3	once
CASRRTGGNQPQHF	TRBV28	TRBJ1-5	.
CASSGARGFGTDTQYF	TRBV2	TRBJ2-3	.
CASSLDPPDTEAFF	TRBV5-1	TRBJ1-1	few
CASSISRTGNYGYTF	TRBV19	TRBJ1-2	few
CASSYGGLDEKLFF	TRBV6-5	TRBJ1-4	few
CASSPWTGLTNTGELFF	TRBV11-3	TRBJ2-2	few
CASSWTGAYGYTF	TRBV5-6	TRBJ1-2	.
CSAKETDTQYF	TRBV20-1	TRBJ2-3	few
CASSEREPRQPQHF	TRBV2	TRBJ1-5	.
CAWSVIREQYF	TRBV30	TRBJ2-7	.
CASSLIAATTGELFF	TRBV5-5	TRBJ2-2	few
CASSEDSGADTQYF	TRBV2	TRBJ2-3	.
CASSLATEAFF	TRBV5-6	TRBJ1-1	.
CASNFISGAYNYGYTF	TRBV21-1	TRBJ1-2	.
CASTLTSGGTYEQYF	TRBV27	TRBJ2-7	.
CASSPSGNYGYTF	TRBV6-1	TRBJ1-2	.
CASRPATYNEKLFF	TRBV6-6	TRBJ1-4	.
CSVLGGQGYTGELFF	TRBV29-1	TRBJ2-2	.
CASSQPGTAYNEKLFF	TRBV4-1	TRBJ1-4	.
CASSRGESQFF	TRBV5-6	TRBJ2-1	.